This TCR beta chain is from a study of CD8 T cells in ankylosing spondylitis. MiXCR was run by TCRdb on the 5' RACE reads, yielding one entry per CDR3 protein. Of some 13,000 distinct CDR3 sequences listed, under 3.5% are singletons. Germline CDR1 and CDR2: SGDLS and YYNGEE. The CDR3 is 17 residues long. The V gene lost 6 bases and the J gene lost 1 base, with 21 bases spanning the gap. Ten or more counts support this clonotype. Sequenced sample: blood, either unsorted or a sorted T cell fraction (not recorded which). This TCR derives from a male donor with ankylosing spondylitis or in good health (not recorded which). The chain links TRBV9 to TRBJ2-3, with D perhaps matching TRBD2 (6 bases). In DNA form, the CDR3 reads TGTGCCAGCACCTCTCCGGGCCCGTCGGGGGGCACAGATACGCAGTATTTT. Translating it yields CASTSPGPSGGTDTQYF.